The TCR beta chain under discussion was sequenced for a study of cytomegalovirus exposure and HLA in healthy donors. The CDR3 runs to 16 residues. Trimming at V came to 5 bases and at J to 4 bases, leaving 11 bases not matched to a gene. Germline CDR1 reads SGHRS; CDR2 reads YFSETQ. The primer mix had 60 Vbeta and 13 Jbeta primers. Assay: immunoSEQ multiplex PCR; the TCRdb copy retains only in-frame clones and omits some. The table records around 130,000 clones, more than 80% of them present only once. The sequencing sample was made of PBMCs. This chain links TRBV5-1 with TRBJ2-5; 10 bases fit TRBD2. The receptor was isolated from a man aged 40-49 years in good health and CMV-seronegative. The CDR3 DNA sequence: TGCGCCAGCAGGGCCGGGACTAGCGTCGTGGGAGAGACCCAGTACTTC. Translation: CASRAGTSVVGETQYF. Complete variable domain (other parts from reference TRBV5-1 and TRBJ2-5): KAGVTQTPRYLIKTRGQQVTLSCSPISGHRSVSWYQQTPGQGLQFLFEYFSETQRNKGNFPGRFSGRQFSNSRSEMNVSTLELGDSALYLCASRAGTSVVGETQYFGPGTRLLVL.